Listed below are T cell receptor beta chains from one sample, sequenced in a study of T cells after yellow fever vaccination. TCRdb used MiXCR to reprocess the 5' RACE reads, holding one entry per CDR3 protein. The sample contains about 68,000 distinct CDR3 sequences, approximately 6.1% of which appear only once. The source was CD8+ T cells sorted from PBMCs, collected more than 35 days after the first yellow fever vaccination. All receptors derive from a man between 18 and 29 years old who received the YFV17D yellow fever vaccine. Each CDR3 is given with its conserved first and last residue. Fields, in order: clone size, D gene, J gene, V gene, CDR3 protein, CDR3 DNA. A D gene is named only where the DNA matches it firmly. Only some rows state a clone size, as once, few, many or a class for expanded clones.

abundance: many
d_gene: NA
j_gene: TRBJ1-3
v_gene: TRBV20-1
CDR3aa: CSARDGTISGNTIYF
CDR3nt: TGCAGTGCTAGAGACGGCACCATCTCTGGAAACACCATATATTTT

abundance: few
d_gene: NA
j_gene: TRBJ2-7
v_gene: TRBV29-1
CDR3aa: CSAWGSWSESSYEQYF
CDR3nt: TGCAGCGCGTGGGGGAGCTGGAGTGAGTCCTCCTACGAGCAGTACTTC

abundance: many
d_gene: NA
j_gene: TRBJ1-1
v_gene: TRBV7-9
CDR3aa: CASSPYRSGFSEAFF
CDR3nt: TGTGCCAGCAGCCCCTACAGGAGCGGGTTCAGTGAAGCTTTCTTT

abundance: many
d_gene: NA
j_gene: TRBJ2-3
v_gene: TRBV12-1
CDR3aa: CASGLGGGAQYF
CDR3nt: TGTGCCAGCGGACTTGGCGGGGGAGCGCAGTATTTT

abundance: many
d_gene: NA
j_gene: TRBJ2-3
v_gene: TRBV7-8
CDR3aa: CASSWQSVGTDTQYF
CDR3nt: TGTGCCAGCAGCTGGCAGTCTGTGGGCACAGATACGCAGTATTTT

abundance: many
d_gene: TRBD1
j_gene: TRBJ1-2
v_gene: TRBV28
CDR3aa: CASSLSAGGFGYTF
CDR3nt: TGTGCCAGCAGTTTATCGGCAGGGGGCTTTGGCTACACCTTC

abundance: NA
d_gene: TRBD1
j_gene: TRBJ2-5
v_gene: TRBV9
CDR3aa: CASSVTSTGAETQYF
CDR3nt: TGTGCCAGCAGCGTAACTTCGACAGGGGCCGAGACCCAGTACTTC

abundance: many
d_gene: NA
j_gene: TRBJ2-2
v_gene: TRBV7-9
CDR3aa: CASSSSVAGELFF
CDR3nt: TGTGCCAGCAGCTCCAGTGTGGCCGGGGAGCTGTTTTTT

abundance: NA
d_gene: NA
j_gene: TRBJ2-1
v_gene: TRBV5-6
CDR3aa: CASGPGLLHNEQFF
CDR3nt: TGTGCCAGCGGCCCCGGGCTACTGCACAATGAGCAGTTCTTC

abundance: many
d_gene: NA
j_gene: TRBJ2-3
v_gene: TRBV2
CDR3aa: CASRATSDSTDTQYF
CDR3nt: TGTGCCAGCAGGGCTACGTCGGATAGCACAGATACGCAGTATTTT

abundance: few
d_gene: NA
j_gene: TRBJ1-5
v_gene: TRBV20-1
CDR3aa: CSARGNRESQPQHF
CDR3nt: TGCAGTGCTCGTGGCAACAGGGAGAGTCAGCCCCAGCATTTT